The text below deals with one TCR beta chain. This clone appeared once. Its antigen is not yet known. Per-nucleotide qualities are absent, and no much larger clonotype sits a single base away. V and J are truncated by 3 bases and 4 bases respectively, leaving an intervening sequence of 13 bases. The CDR3, from cysteine to phenylalanine, totals 15 residues. CDR3 DNA only is kept here, 45 bases in frame from base 1. Based on the germline V gene (reference sequence), the CDR1 and CDR2 sequences are LGHDT and YNNKEL. The immunoSEQ Assay, a bias-controlled multiplex PCR, was used to amplify TCRbeta CDR3 regions from genomic DNA. Concerning the study's data processing: The number of nucleated cells in each sample was estimated from the amplification of reference gene primers within the assay. To quantify the absolute abundance of each unique TCRbeta CDR3 rearrangement, sequence reads were collapsed and filtered. For each sample, productive Simpson clonality was calculated by taking the square root of Simpson's diversity index across productive rearrangements. TCRdb limited this immuneACCESS table to in-frame rearrangements with V and J called. A share of clones is missing; checked studies link under half to unresolved V genes, and the rest is unexplained. V, J and clone size were drawn from that table, and D and trimming were deduced from the DNA. This sample gives some 210,000 clones in total; approximately 80% of them show up just once. The ten biggest clones cover 8% to 9% of the sample.

Participants in the prospective study were aged roughly 18 to 90 years, lived in 24 United States geographic areas, and enrolled through a virtual design. In the prospective study, cohorts were assigned on the basis of participant-reported clinical history obtained from a screening survey and a study questionnaire. Mobile phlebotomists in the prospective study collected whole blood, serum and a nasopharyngeal or oropharyngeal swab from every participant. Additional blood draws and questionnaires over an approximately 2-month period could optionally be provided by prospective study participants. Blood samples from the prospective study were shipped frozen or at room temperature prior to DNA extraction. This entry comes from a study of blood T cell repertoires in COVID-19 (dated by TCRdb to about 2020). Turning to the overall study: Collaborator samples came from the United States, Italy and Spain and covered acute and convalescent phases of COVID-19. Deeply sampled blood TCRbeta repertoires from subjects exposed to, actively infected with, or recovered from COVID-19 were included in the dataset. The material from the prospective study consisted of cDNA or gDNA derived from T cells, B-cell-depleted T cells, or PBMCs. Nearly every sample came with metadata listing a de-identified subject ID, COVID-19 status, age in years and sex. The samples were drawn from the first 160 participants of the ongoing ImmuneRACE study and from some 1,300 subjects provided by 6 global collaborators. HLA class I and class II types, where available, came from metadata supplied by the sample provider rather than from assay-based typing. The repertoires were released in a freely available public database intended as a resource for research on the immune response to SARS-CoV-2. Study-wide findings and limitations: How much clinical and demographic metadata was included differed by source and by participant, and the metadata was provided uncurated.

The rearranged segments are TRBV3-1 (or the pseudogene TRBV3-2) and TRBJ1-3, with TRBD1 tentatively as D gene (5 bases match). The receptor was derived from a woman aged 45-59 years with acute COVID-19. Sequencing was carried out using PBMCs or T cells enriched from blood (not recorded which). The CDR3 in this case is CASSQTGTGGNTIYF. The nucleotide sequence reads as follows: TGTGCCAGCAGCCAGACCGGGACTGGAGGAAACACCATATATTTT.